A selection of T cell receptor beta chains follows, all from one sample in a study of preoperative IRX-2 immunotherapy in early breast cancer. Only in-frame clones appear in the TCRdb table, and some are missing; sequencing was by immunoSEQ multiplex PCR. The data hold about 3,600 clones, with around 80% observed a single time. Specimen: tumor tissue, collected before IRX-2 immunotherapy. The receptors here all came from a human donor with breast cancer. Both conserved end residues are trimmed from each CDR3. A D gene is named only where the DNA matches it firmly. Rows may omit the clone size; those that give it use once, few, many or a size class.

d_call	v_call	j_call	clone_size	cdr3_aa
-	TRBV28	TRBJ2-1	-	ASRPGQTGSNEQF
-	TRBV30	TRBJ1-1	-	AWTQQGGTEAF
-	TRBV30	TRBJ1-1	-	AWSPHGNTEAF
TRBD2	TRBV6-8	TRBJ2-1	few	ASSHRTSGNNEQF
TRBD1	TRBV19	TRBJ1-5	-	ASSADRGQLFPQPQH
-	TRBV6-8	TRBJ2-7	once	ASSYSPGTYEQY
-	TRBV29-1	TRBJ2-1	-	SVSGSSTYNEQF
-	TRBV10-3	TRBJ2-7	once	AISESRGDYEQY
-	TRBV28	TRBJ2-7	few	ASSFRGSYEQY
-	TRBV12-1	TRBJ2-1	-	ASSLNIAGGPSYNEQF
-	TRBV18	TRBJ1-4	few	ASSPNWGLNEKLF
TRBD1	TRBV19	TRBJ2-3	-	ASSPDRGRDTQY
TRBD1	TRBV28	TRBJ1-5	-	ASTTPQGAYQPQH
-	TRBV6-8	TRBJ2-2	-	ASSYSHAPLGAGELF
TRBD2	TRBV15	TRBJ2-3	-	ATSTRLAGVTDTQY